The T cell receptor beta chain described here comes from a study of T cell responses to AZD1222 COVID-19 vaccine. Study-level findings and limits: The reported proportion of spike-specific TCRs targeting unmutated variant regions was nearly half. With dominance at 160-218 and 743-854, vaccine-associated CD4 TCRs spanned spike.

A note on this clone: Antigen: not known.

Only in-frame clones appear in the TCRdb table, and some are missing; sequencing was by immunoSEQ multiplex PCR. The sample consists of some 97,000 clones, about 87% of them appearing once. V dropped 0 bases and J dropped 3 bases, with 19 bases sitting between them. CDR1 is SGHDT, CDR2 YYEEEE, per germline. This CDR3 region has 18 residues. The sequence was collected from an adult in good health. The source material was peripheral blood, sampled on day 0 of AZD1222 vaccination. The chain is built from TRBV5-6 and TRBJ2-1; D call uncertain. In DNA, the CDR3 is TGTGCCAGCAGCTTGGGTTTGAAAGCGCCCTGGGACTACAATGAGCAGTTCTTC. It codes for CASSLGLKAPWDYNEQFF.